This is a list of T cell receptor beta chains from one sample in a study of OX40 agonist ivuxolimab in advanced cancers. Assay: immunoSEQ multiplex PCR; the TCRdb copy retains only in-frame clones and omits some. Of tens of thousands of clones listed, more than 85% are singletons. The sequencing here drew on CD4+ or CD8+ T cells sorted from blood, taken in a trial of the OX40 agonist ivuxolimab. These receptors were collected from an adult with an advanced solid tumor such as melanoma, head and neck, liver or kidney cancer. Both conserved end residues are part of each CDR3.

v_call,j_call,cdr3_aa
TRBV5-1,TRBJ1-4,CASSLAGVGEKLFF
TRBV27,TRBJ1-2,CASSRGPNYGYTF
TRBV30,TRBJ2-7,CACRRNSAEQYF
TRBV9,TRBJ2-1,CASSSLPSTSGRARYSEQFF
TRBV2,TRBJ2-2,CASGLANTGELFF
TRBV6-5,TRBJ1-6,CASGGQGANSPLHF
TRBV30,TRBJ2-1,CAWRGASGRHPPPGEQFF
TRBV14,TRBJ1-2,CASSQGHSNYGYTF
TRBV11-2,TRBJ2-1,CASSPYSGIGEQFF
TRBV10-2,TRBJ2-7,CASSVKEQYF
TRBV11-2,TRBJ2-7,CASSKTPGNSDEQYF
TRBV7-9,TRBJ2-5,CASSLRQGMETQYF
TRBV2,TRBJ1-1,CASSVGGRGTEAFF
TRBV11-2,TRBJ2-2,CASSFPGGELFF
TRBV7-2,TRBJ2-7,CASSLGETLRNEQYF
TRBV9,TRBJ1-4,CASSVAAGDEKLFF
TRBV7-2,TRBJ2-7,CASSLATIYEQYF
TRBV5-6,TRBJ1-5,CASSLTGGQPQHF
TRBV6-1,TRBJ2-7,CASSEAGYEQYF
TRBV10-3,TRBJ2-3,CAISESTVFTDTQYF
TRBV6-1,TRBJ1-2,CASSDRGTGYTF
TRBV19,TRBJ2-5,CASSGGESETQYF
TRBV5-5,TRBJ1-3,CASSLDPSGNTIYF
TRBV5-6,TRBJ2-5,CASRWTSGRAETQYF
TRBV28,TRBJ1-5,CASSYLSRVTNQPQHF
TRBV6-1,TRBJ1-1,CASSESQNTEAFF
TRBV30,TRBJ2-7,CATRGGGISPRQYF
TRBV27,TRBJ2-5,CASSPTSGTSRETQYF
TRBV6-5,TRBJ2-1,CASSPPSNEQFF
TRBV7-9,TRBJ1-2,CASSPQGAHGYTF
TRBV12-2,TRBJ2-2,CASRRNVGKTGELFF
TRBV10-2,TRBJ2-2,CASRLDRSNTGELFF
TRBV7-2,TRBJ2-1,CASSPSTGFNEQFF
TRBV28,TRBJ2-3,CASTFRVGTQYF
TRBV9,TRBJ2-1,CASSSKREGHFYEQFF
TRBV14,TRBJ1-1,CASSQYGQGLDTEAFF
TRBV7-2,TRBJ2-3,CASSLDGTDTQYF
TRBV11-3,TRBJ2-1,CASSPEIDEQFF
TRBV6-1,TRBJ1-5,CASSYMGNQPQHF
TRBV5-1,TRBJ2-2,CASSLEPSGTGELFF
TRBV5-4,TRBJ1-4,CASSLQGREEKLFF
TRBV28,TRBJ1-2,CASSLGPTNGYTF